Listed below are T cell receptor beta chains from one sample, sequenced in a study of T cell responses to AZD1222 COVID-19 vaccine. Clones were read by immunoSEQ multiplex PCR, and TCRdb kept only the in-frame ones, dropping some. This sample has some 79,000 clones, with 70% to 90% found just once. Here the sequenced sample was peripheral blood, taken 28 days after the second AZD1222 dose. These receptors all stem from an adult who received the AZD1222 COVID-19 vaccine. The CDR3 runs from the conserved cysteine through the conserved F or W. The D gene is left open where the match is weak. For some rows the clone size is stated as once, few or many, or as a class when expanded; others skip it.

j_call v_call d_call clone_size cdr3_nt cdr3_aa
TRBJ1-6 TRBV18 . once TGTGCCAGCTCCCAAGAAATAGGGATTCGCAATTCACCCCTCCACTTT CASSQEIGIRNSPLHF
TRBJ1-3 TRBV4-3 . . TGCGCCAGCAGCCAAGACAGGGGAATCTCTGGAAACACCATATATTTT CASSQDRGISGNTIYF
TRBJ2-1 TRBV3-1/TRBV3-2 . . TGTGCCAGCAGCCAATACGGGCAGGGGTCTCTATTCTCCTACAATGAGCAGTTCTTC CASSQYGQGSLFSYNEQFF
TRBJ2-5 TRBV4-3 . . TGCGCCAGCAGCAGGGTCGAAGAGACCCAGTACTTC CASSRVEETQYF
TRBJ2-7 TRBV27 . . TGTGCCAGCAGTTTATCAGGGGGGCGCTACGAGCAGTACTTC CASSLSGGRYEQYF
TRBJ1-4 TRBV29-1 . . TGCAGCGTTGAAGGCCGGAATGAAAAACTGTTTTTT CSVEGRNEKLFF
TRBJ1-1 TRBV7-2 . . TGTGCCAGCAGCTTAGGTGAGTCCACTGAAGCTTTCTTT CASSLGESTEAFF
TRBJ2-5 TRBV2 . . TGTGCCAGCAAGCGGGACAACCAAGAGACCCAGTACTTC CASKRDNQETQYF
TRBJ1-1 TRBV6-6 TRBD1 . TGTGCCAGCAGGCCTACAGGGGTTGACGCTGAAGCTTTCTTT CASRPTGVDAEAFF
TRBJ1-1 TRBV3-1/TRBV3-2 . . TGTGCCAGCAGCCAAGATCTCTTTCGAGAAGCTTTCTTT CASSQDLFREAFF
TRBJ2-7 TRBV28 TRBD1 few TGTGCCAGCAGTCATAAACAGGGGGCGTTTGGCGAGCAGTACTTC CASSHKQGAFGEQYF
TRBJ1-2 TRBV28 TRBD1 . TGTGCCAGCAGTGCACAGGGGGGGGATGGCTACACCTTC CASSAQGGDGYTF
TRBJ2-2 TRBV5-1 TRBD2 . TGCGCCAGCAGCGAGAGGACTAGCGGGTACAACACCGGGGAGCTGTTTTTT CASSERTSGYNTGELFF
TRBJ2-5 TRBV20-1 . . TGCAGTGCCGAGCATTGGGAGACCCAGTACTTC CSAEHWETQYF
TRBJ1-4 TRBV6-5 TRBD1 . TGTGCCAGCAGGGAGGGGGCGACGGGTGAAAAACTGTTTTTT CASREGATGEKLFF
TRBJ2-1 TRBV28 TRBD1 . TGTGCCAGCAGATCAGGGGGAAATGAGCAGTTCTTC CASRSGGNEQFF
TRBJ2-5 TRBV10-1 TRBD2 . TGCGCCAGCAGCCCTAGCGGACAAGAGACCCAGTACTTC CASSPSGQETQYF
TRBJ2-3 TRBV24-1 TRBD1 . TGTGCCACCAGTGATGACAGGGGAACGGCTACGCAGTATTTT CATSDDRGTATQYF
TRBJ1-1 TRBV7-9 . . TGTGCCAGCAGCTTAGAGACAGGAGAGACTGAAGCTTTCTTT CASSLETGETEAFF
TRBJ1-1 TRBV7-2 . . TGTGCCAGCAGCTTAGGAAGGGGGGCTTACACTGAAGCTTTCTTT CASSLGRGAYTEAFF
TRBJ2-1 TRBV28 TRBD2 . TGTGCCAGCAGTGCCCCTAACGAAAGCGGGAGGGCCGGGCAGTTCTTC CASSAPNESGRAGQFF
TRBJ2-5 TRBV9 . . TGTGCCAGCAGCGTAGATGTCGGGGGGCACTACCAAGAGACCCAGTACTTC CASSVDVGGHYQETQYF
TRBJ2-7 TRBV7-3 . once TGTGCCAGCAGTTCAACAGGGAACTACGAGCAGTACTTC CASSSTGNYEQYF
TRBJ2-7 TRBV15 . . TGTGCCACCAGCGGACGAGCTGGACAGAACTACGAGCAGTACTTC CATSGRAGQNYEQYF
TRBJ2-3 TRBV7-2 TRBD1 . TGTGCCAGCAGCTTAGCGTCCACAGGGGGCACAGATACGCAGTATTTT CASSLASTGGTDTQYF
TRBJ1-2 TRBV28 . . TGTGCCAGCAGTCAGCGACAGGCACTTAACTATGGCTACACCTTC CASSQRQALNYGYTF
TRBJ2-5 TRBV7-2 . . TGTGCCAGCAGCTCCCCTAGGTCGGGAGTGGAGACCCAGTACTTC CASSSPRSGVETQYF
TRBJ2-5 TRBV19 . . TGTGCCAGTAGTGCATCAACAGGGTCCCAAGAGACCCAGTACTTC CASSASTGSQETQYF
TRBJ2-1 TRBV29-1 TRBD2 . TGCAGCGACCTAGCGGGAGGTCAAAATGAGCAGTTCTTC CSDLAGGQNEQFF
TRBJ1-5 TRBV7-2 TRBD1 . TGTGCCAGCAGCCGGGGGACAGGGGATTATCAGCCCCAGCATTTT CASSRGTGDYQPQHF
TRBJ1-1 TRBV28 . . TGTGCCAGCAGTTTATACGGACAGAACACTGAAGCTTTCTTT CASSLYGQNTEAFF
TRBJ1-1 TRBV19 . . TGTGCCACCTCCCCAGTGGGACGTATGAACACTGAAGCTTTCTTT CATSPVGRMNTEAFF
TRBJ1-5 TRBV28 TRBD1 . TGTGCCAGCAGCCGTGTTTGGGACAGGGGCCGCAATCAGCCCCAGCATTTT CASSRVWDRGRNQPQHF
TRBJ2-5 TRBV20-1 . once TGCAGCGGTGACAGGCAAGAGACCCAGTACTTC CSGDRQETQYF
TRBJ2-2 TRBV27 . . TGTGCCAGCAGGTTTCAGGTGAACACCGGGGAGCTGTTTTTT CASRFQVNTGELFF
TRBJ2-7 TRBV20-1 TRBD1 . TGCAGTGCTAGTTACAGGGGATACGAGCAGTACTTC CSASYRGYEQYF
TRBJ2-7 TRBV5-1 . . TGCGCCAGCAGCCCTTCCCTCGGGACACTTTACGAGCAGTACTTC CASSPSLGTLYEQYF
TRBJ1-1 TRBV15 . . TGTGCCACCAGCAGAGAACGGGGGTACACTGAAGCTTTCTTT CATSRERGYTEAFF
TRBJ1-2 TRBV9 . . TGTGCCAGCAGCGTTCATGGCTATGGCTACACCTTC CASSVHGYGYTF
TRBJ2-7 TRBV27 . . TGTGCCAGCAGTTCGATTGGGGGGACCTACGAGCAGTACTTC CASSSIGGTYEQYF
TRBJ1-5 TRBV15 . . TGTGCCACCAGCAGAGATGAGGCGGGGACTCAGCCCCAGCATTTT CATSRDEAGTQPQHF
TRBJ2-7 TRBV7-2 . . TGTGCCAGCAGCTTGGCGCTTAGCGATTACGAGCAGTACTTC CASSLALSDYEQYF
TRBJ1-2 TRBV28 . . TGTGCCAGCAGTCAGACACTTAACTATGGCTACACCTTC CASSQTLNYGYTF
TRBJ1-5 TRBV2 . . TGTGCCAGCAAATTTCAAAAGACAGGACTCAATCAGCCCCAGCATTTT CASKFQKTGLNQPQHF
TRBJ1-2 TRBV28 TRBD1 . TGTGCCAGCAGTCCCCCCAGGACAGGGCTCTATGGCTACACCTTC CASSPPRTGLYGYTF
TRBJ2-6 TRBV28 . . TGTGCCAGCAGTTCCGAGAGGGCCTCTGGGGCCAACGTCCTGACTTTC CASSSERASGANVLTF
TRBJ1-3 TRBV19 . once TGTGCCAGTAGCCCATTTGACGGAAACACCATATATTTT CASSPFDGNTIYF
TRBJ2-7 TRBV12-3/TRBV12-4 . . TGTGCCAGCAGCCGAATGGGCTCCTACGAGCAGTACTTC CASSRMGSYEQYF
TRBJ2-7 TRBV7-6 TRBD2 . TGTGCCAGCAGCCCTCGGTCGGGGACTAGCGGGACGACTTCCTACGAGCAGTACTTC CASSPRSGTSGTTSYEQYF
TRBJ1-2 TRBV12-5 . few TGTGCTAGTGGTTTGTCGGGGTATGACTACACCTTC CASGLSGYDYTF
TRBJ2-5 TRBV7-9 . . TGTGCCAGCAGCTTGAGTGGGTACCAAGAGACCCAGTACTTC CASSLSGYQETQYF
TRBJ2-5 TRBV19 . . TGTGCCAGTAGTATAGTTCGGGCGGGACAACAAGAGACCCAGTACTTC CASSIVRAGQQETQYF
TRBJ2-3 TRBV2 . . TGTGCCAGCAGTGAAGGGGCAGGGGATACGCAGTATTTT CASSEGAGDTQYF
TRBJ2-1 TRBV27 TRBD1 . TGTGCCAGCAGTTTGCCCCCGCAGGGGGAGTTCTTC CASSLPPQGEFF
TRBJ2-3 TRBV19 . . TGTGCCAGTATGGGGGCCAGCGTGGGCACAGATACGCAGTATTTT CASMGASVGTDTQYF
TRBJ1-2 TRBV28 . . TGTGCCAGCGCCATTCAGGACGTCTATGGCTACACCTTC CASAIQDVYGYTF
TRBJ1-1 TRBV25-1 . . TGTGCCAGCAGTGAATCCGGACGGTCCACTGAAGCTTTCTTT CASSESGRSTEAFF
TRBJ1-5 TRBV4-1 TRBD1 few TGCGCCAGCAGCCAAGATGGTTCCCAGGGGGAGCCCCAGCATTTT CASSQDGSQGEPQHF
TRBJ2-7 TRBV5-1 . . TGCGCCAGCAGCTCGGCCCAGGGACTTTACTACGAGCAGTACTTC CASSSAQGLYYEQYF
TRBJ1-5 TRBV30 . . TGTGCCTGGAGTGGAATCGGGGGCAATCAGCCCCAGCATTTT CAWSGIGGNQPQHF